These 17 T cell receptor beta chains were sequenced from one sample in a study of CD8 T cells in Susac syndrome. RNA, at roughly 0.45 to 1 ug, was reverse transcribed with random hexamers. MiXCR was run by TCRdb on the immunoSEQ multiplex PCR reads, yielding one entry per CDR3 protein. The data show approximately 140,000 distinct CDR3 sequences, with about 94% seen just once and approximately 0.27% held by the top ten. Sequencing was carried out using CD8+ T cells from PBMCs. The source is a human donor in good health.

This chain joins TRBV11-3 and TRBJ2-1; D may match TRBD1 or TRBD2 (6 bases each). Germline loops: CDR1 SGHNT, CDR2 YENEEA. V was clipped by 6 bases and J by 1 base, with 16 bases between them. The CDR3 is made up of 16 amino acids. The chain's CDR3 is CASSTHRDSSYNEQFF. The CDR3 bases are TGTGCCAGCAGTACTCACAGGGACTCTTCCTACAATGAGCAGTTCTTC.

This chain uses TRBV6-2 or TRBV6-3 with TRBJ2-1; no definite D call. This CDR3 has 15 amino acids. The V end lost 5 bases, the J end lost 3 bases, and 14 bases lay between the germline ends. Germline CDR1 is MNHEY and CDR2 is SVGEGT. The CDR3: CASSHSSISYNEQFF. The CDR3 DNA is TGTGCCAGCAGTCACAGTTCCATCAGCTACAATGAGCAGTTCTTC.

The rearrangement uses TRBV14 and TRBJ1-1; no firm D call. In germline, CDR1 is SGHDN, CDR2 FVKESK. The CDR3 has 18 residues. Trimming took 0 bases from V and 5 from J, leaving 22 bases between them. CDR3 coding DNA: TGTGCCAGCAGCCAAGACACCCCCCTTTCCCTCAGTTGGACTGAAGCTTTCTTT. It encodes CASSQDTPLSLSWTEAFF.

The chain combines TRBV27 with TRBJ2-3; a possible D gene is TRBD2 (6 bases). V lost 3 bases and J 2 bases, leaving 12 bases between the germline ends. This CDR3 has 15 amino acids. From germline, CDR1 is MNHEY and CDR2 SMNVEV (reference sequence). The CDR3 region has the DNA TGTGCCAGCAGTTTCGGCGCGGGATCCACAGATACGCAGTATTTT. It encodes CASSFGAGSTDTQYF.

The J gene is TRBJ2-7, the V gene TRBV20-1; TRBD2 might be the D (5 bases). In germline, CDR1 is DFQATT, CDR2 SNEGSKA (reference sequence). V was cut by 0 bases and J by 4 bases, with 16 bases left in between. This CDR3 region has 15 residues. The CDR3 DNA sequence: TGCAGTGCTAGAGATCTTGAGGGCCCAGGTTACGAGCAGTACTTC. Residues: CSARDLEGPGYEQYF.

This clonotype was recorded a few times. The CDR3 nucleotides are TGTGCCAGCAGTTTGGGACTAGCGGATTACGAGCAGTACTTC. It is translated as CASSLGLADYEQYF. The rearrangement joins TRBV28 to TRBJ2-7, with 11 nucleotides matching TRBD2. With 3 bases clipped from V and 4 bases from J, the junction kept 2 bases outside the gene matches. The CDR3 is 14 residues long. Germline CDR1 is MDHEN and CDR2 is SYDVKM.

J is TRBJ2-7 and V is TRBV7-8; D is unclear. The V end was cut by 5 bases, the J end by 3 bases, with 17 bases between. In germline, CDR1 is SGHVS, CDR2 FQNEAQ. The CDR3 runs to 15 residues. The CDR3 spells CASSGPPAPYYEQYF. The CDR3, as DNA: TGTGCCAGCAGCGGTCCCCCGGCCCCCTACTACGAGCAGTACTTC. The whole variable domain, remainder taken from reference TRBV7-8 and TRBJ2-7, is GAGVSQSPRYKVAKRGQDVALRCDPISGHVSLFWYQQALGQGPEFLTYFQNEAQLDKSGLPSDRFFAERPEGSVSTLKIQRTQQEDSAVYLCASSGPPAPYYEQYFGPGTRLTVT.

The V and J genes are TRBV28 and TRBJ2-2, with 8 bases lining up with TRBD1. The CDR3 length is 16 residues. With 2 bases clipped from V and 3 bases from J, the junction kept 5 bases outside the gene matches. Germline CDR1 reads MDHEN; CDR2 reads SYDVKM. This chain's CDR3 is CASSLSTGGHTGELFF. CDR3 in DNA: TGTGCCAGCAGTTTAAGTACAGGGGGTCACACCGGGGAGCTGTTTTTT. The whole variable domain, remainder taken from reference TRBV28 and TRBJ2-2, is DVKVTQSSRYLVKRTGEKVFLECVQDMDHENMFWYRQDPGLGLRLIYFSYDVKMKEKGDIPEGYSVSREKKERFSLILESASTNQTSMYLCASSLSTGGHTGELFFGEGSRLTVL.

The J gene is TRBJ2-7, the V gene TRBV27; perhaps TRBD1 as D (5 bases). The V and J ends lost 5 bases and 3 bases respectively, with 20 bases between them. The germline V gene encodes CDR1 MNHEY and CDR2 SMNVEV (reference sequence). This CDR3 has 16 amino acids. This CDR3 is CASSLVVETVRYEQYF. The CDR3 nucleotides read TGTGCCAGCAGTCTAGTTGTAGAGACAGTACGCTACGAGCAGTACTTC.

The V call is TRBV19, the J call TRBJ2-1; D assignment may be TRBD1 or TRBD2 (5 bases each). CDR3 length: 14 amino acids. V was clipped by 3 bases and J by 2 bases, with 8 bases between them. Per the germline V gene, CDR1 is LNHDA and CDR2 is SQIVND (reference sequence). The CDR3 nucleotides read TGTGCCAGTAGTATCCGGGGCCCCTACAATGAGCAGTTCTTC. It is translated as CASSIRGPYNEQFF.

This sequence joins TRBV7-8 and TRBJ1-1; a weak D match, TRBD1 (5 bases). This CDR3 spans 15 amino acids. Germline lookup yields CDR1 SGHVS and CDR2 FQNEAQ. V was shortened by 1 base and J by 5 bases, with 14 bases between the two germline ends. The CDR3 reads CASSLGLGRWTEAFF. The CDR3 DNA reads as TGTGCCAGCAGCTTAGGGTTGGGGCGTTGGACTGAAGCTTTCTTT.

This clonotype has only a few counts. The chain has TRBV27 and TRBJ2-7; D uncertain. This CDR3 has 13 residues. The ends were cut back, 3 bases at V and 4 bases at J, with 10 bases in the middle. CDR1 is MNHEY and CDR2 is SMNVEV in the germline V gene (reference sequence). The CDR3 DNA sequence: TGTGCCAGCAGTTTCGGACGAGGATACGAGCAGTACTTC. This codes for CASSFGRGYEQYF.

The genes are TRBV7-9 and TRBJ2-5, with TRBD1 as a possible D gene (5 bases). Germline V gene data show CDR1 as SEHNR and CDR2 as FQNEAQ (reference sequence). V gave up 3 bases and J gave up 7 bases, with 21 bases separating them. The CDR3 extends over 16 amino acids. Written as DNA, the CDR3 is TGTGCCAGCAGCTTTGACGGTTCTCCTCCAAGGGGGACCCAGTACTTC. Its protein is CASSFDGSPPRGTQYF.

This chain links TRBV20-1 with TRBJ2-7; unclear D gene. The CDR3 is 15 residues long. V was clipped by 6 bases and J by 0 bases, with 18 bases between them. Germline lookup yields CDR1 DFQATT and CDR2 SNEGSKA (reference sequence). The CDR3 loop is CSAPLSRHSSYEQYF. The CDR3 nucleotides read TGCAGTGCACCGCTCTCCAGACATAGCTCCTACGAGCAGTACTTC.

Concerning this clonotype: A read error may account for a junction end that differs from germline. The rearrangement links TRBV6-5 to TRBJ2-1; D gene unclear. The CDR3 has 13 amino acids. Germline assignment: CDR1 MNHEY and CDR2 SVGAGI. The CDR3 DNA is TGTGCCAGCTGTTATGCGTTGGGTAATGAGCAGTTCTTC. It codes for CASCYALGNEQFF.

This clonotype occurred a few times. V and J are TRBV6-5 and TRBJ1-1; 8 bases match TRBD1. The CDR3 consists of 13 residues. V dropped 2 bases and J dropped 7; count of bases not matched to a gene: 3. Germline loops: CDR1 MNHEY, CDR2 SVGAGI. CDR3 DNA: TGTGCCAGCAGTTACCGGACAGGGATTGAAGCTTTCTTT. Translation: CASSYRTGIEAFF.

This chain connects TRBV20-1 to TRBJ2-7; D might be TRBD2 (6 bases). V was shortened by 5 bases and J by 1 base, with 9 bases between the two germline ends. Germline loops: CDR1 DFQATT, CDR2 SNEGSKA (reference sequence). The CDR3 consists of 12 residues. CDR3 residues: CSAQSGSYEQYF. CDR3 DNA: TGCAGTGCTCAGAGCGGGTCCTACGAGCAGTACTTC.